The clone carrying this TCR beta chain was recorded a few times. The antigen is undetermined. The CDR3 totals 16 residues. V gave up 0 bases and J gave up 4 bases; unmatched junction bases: 3. Germline V lookup: CDR1 SGHAT, CDR2 FQDESV (reference sequence). This entry belongs to a study of T cell repertoires in cytomegalovirus infection. Using its own MiXCR run on the reads, TCRdb lists one record per CDR3 protein. The sample includes hundreds of thousands of distinct CDR3 sequences, around a third of them seen just once. Study-wide points: The cumulative frequency of public TCR beta families distinguished individuals who carried CMV together with the relevant HLA.

This sequence originates from a human donor in good health (CMV status not recorded). Some clones in this sample may be carry-over from other donors' samples. The sample here was cultured CD8+ T cells from PBMCs, taken from culture after CMV antigen stimulation. The chain is built from TRBV11-1 and TRBJ2-1; TRBD2 aligns across 10 bases. This CDR3 is CASSLAAGGQYNEQFF. The CDR3 DNA is TGTGCCAGCAGCTTAGCAGCGGGGGGGCAATACAATGAGCAGTTCTTC. The whole variable domain, remainder taken from reference TRBV11-1 and TRBJ2-1, is EAEVAQSPRYKITEKSQAVAFWCDPISGHATLYWYRQILGQGPELLVQFQDESVVDDSQLPKDRFSAERLKGVDSTLKIQPAELGDSAMYLCASSLAAGGQYNEQFFGPGTRLTVL.